The clone carrying this T cell receptor beta chain was observed at least ten times. Its matching antigen is unknown. A read error may produce the germline difference seen at one junction end. Per germline, CDR1 LGHNA and CDR2 YSLEER. There are 14 residues in the CDR3. The data belong to a study of blood T cells in healthy people across ages. Study outcomes and limitations: A roughly linear age-dependent decrease characterized TCR beta diversity per million T cells.

The authors ran a second PCR of about 7 to 11 cycles using a sample-barcoded 5' primer and a J-beta primer mix. TCRdb called the 5' RACE reads again in MiXCR, with one record for every CDR3 protein. The sample consists of 650,000 to 1,000,000 distinct CDR3 sequences, around 36% of them appearing once. The study drew donors from healthy Caucasian individuals in Russia aged roughly 6 to 100. A minimum of 6 micrograms of total RNA was extracted per sample. This TCR was sampled from a man in his late teens or twenties in good health. The chain has TRBV4-3 and TRBJ2-7, with D hard to call. Material for sequencing was blood. The CDR3 DNA follows: TGTGCCAGCAGTCAACGTACAGCCTCCTACGAGCAGTACTTC. Residues: CASSQRTASYEQYF.